Listed below are T cell receptor beta chains from one sample, sequenced in a study of blood T cell repertoires in COVID-19. Clones were sequenced by immunoSEQ multiplex PCR, and TCRdb holds only the in-frame ones, with some missing. This repertoire shows over 70,000 clones, 70% to 90% found once; its top ten account for roughly 11%. Sequenced input: peripheral blood. All receptors come from a man in his sixties with COVID-19, enrolled during active disease. Both conserved end residues are part of each CDR3. A D gene is named only where the DNA matches it firmly. Clone sizes are given selectively: once, few, many, or a class where the clone is expanded.

V gene: TRBV11-3
J gene: TRBJ1-3
clone size: .
CDR3 length: 16
D gene: TRBD1
CDR3 protein: CASSLEGRQGGNTIYF
CDR3 DNA: TGTGCCAGCAGCTTAGAAGGCCGACAGGGAGGAAACACCATATATTTT

V gene: TRBV24-1
J gene: TRBJ1-2
clone size: .
CDR3 length: 14
D gene: TRBD1
CDR3 protein: CATRETGGGYGYTF
CDR3 DNA: TGTGCCACCAGAGAGACAGGGGGAGGCTATGGCTACACCTTC

V gene: TRBV30
J gene: TRBJ2-7
clone size: .
CDR3 length: 14
D gene: TRBD2
CDR3 protein: CAWTSGTSIYEQYF
CDR3 DNA: TGTGCCTGGACCTCGGGGACTAGCATCTACGAGCAGTACTTC

V gene: TRBV18
J gene: TRBJ2-5
clone size: .
CDR3 length: 13
D gene: TRBD1
CDR3 protein: CASSKDREETQYF
CDR3 DNA: TGTGCCAGCTCAAAAGACAGGGAAGAGACCCAGTACTTC

V gene: TRBV2
J gene: TRBJ2-7
clone size: .
CDR3 length: 14
D gene: .
CDR3 protein: CASSPLRSLGSQYF
CDR3 DNA: TGTGCCAGCAGCCCTTTACGGTCCCTTGGGAGTCAGTACTTC

V gene: TRBV5-1
J gene: TRBJ2-3
clone size: .
CDR3 length: 14
D gene: .
CDR3 protein: CASRAGTFTDTQYF
CDR3 DNA: TGCGCCAGCAGGGCCGGGACTTTCACAGATACGCAGTATTTT

V gene: TRBV5-4
J gene: TRBJ1-3
clone size: .
CDR3 length: 15
D gene: .
CDR3 protein: CASSFQGYSGNTIYF
CDR3 DNA: TGTGCCAGCAGCTTCCAGGGATACTCTGGAAACACCATATATTTT

V gene: TRBV6-1
J gene: TRBJ2-1
clone size: .
CDR3 length: 17
D gene: .
CDR3 protein: CASSGLDRAQGYNEQFF
CDR3 DNA: TGTGCCAGCAGTGGGTTGGATCGTGCGCAGGGATACAATGAGCAGTTCTTC

V gene: TRBV29-1
J gene: TRBJ1-2
clone size: .
CDR3 length: 14
D gene: .
CDR3 protein: CSVEGGEGVYGYTF
CDR3 DNA: TGCAGCGTTGAGGGAGGGGAGGGGGTCTATGGCTACACCTTC

V gene: TRBV30
J gene: TRBJ1-1
clone size: .
CDR3 length: 12
D gene: .
CDR3 protein: CACLGRVTEAFF
CDR3 DNA: TGTGCCTGCTTAGGTCGGGTGACTGAAGCTTTCTTT

V gene: TRBV9
J gene: TRBJ1-1
clone size: .
CDR3 length: 14
D gene: TRBD1
CDR3 protein: CASSVNTGGTEAFF
CDR3 DNA: TGTGCCAGCAGCGTAAACACAGGGGGGACTGAAGCTTTCTTT

V gene: TRBV19
J gene: TRBJ1-1
clone size: .
CDR3 length: 14
D gene: .
CDR3 protein: CASSTQTMNTEAFF
CDR3 DNA: TGTGCCAGTAGTACACAGACCATGAACACTGAAGCTTTCTTT

V gene: TRBV29-1
J gene: TRBJ2-7
clone size: few
CDR3 length: 13
D gene: .
CDR3 protein: CSVDGPGDYEQYF
CDR3 DNA: TGCAGCGTTGATGGGCCAGGGGACTACGAGCAGTACTTC

V gene: TRBV2
J gene: TRBJ2-1
clone size: once
CDR3 length: 15
D gene: TRBD1
CDR3 protein: CASTSDRAVKNEQFF
CDR3 DNA: TGTGCCAGCACCTCGGACAGGGCAGTAAAAAATGAGCAGTTCTTC

V gene: TRBV6-1
J gene: TRBJ1-6
clone size: few
CDR3 length: 17
D gene: .
CDR3 protein: CASSDAFVGLINSPLHF
CDR3 DNA: TGTGCCAGCAGTGACGCCTTTGTAGGACTGATTAATTCACCCCTCCACTTT

V gene: TRBV2
J gene: TRBJ1-1
clone size: .
CDR3 length: 16
D gene: TRBD1
CDR3 protein: CASSAPTGQGLTEAFF
CDR3 DNA: TGTGCCAGCAGTGCCCCCACCGGACAGGGGTTAACTGAAGCTTTCTTT

V gene: TRBV13
J gene: TRBJ1-2
clone size: .
CDR3 length: 14
D gene: TRBD1
CDR3 protein: CASSWGEGAEGYTF
CDR3 DNA: TGTGCCAGCAGTTGGGGTGAGGGGGCGGAGGGCTACACCTTC

V gene: TRBV6-1
J gene: TRBJ2-5
clone size: .
CDR3 length: 11
D gene: .
CDR3 protein: CASSEFKTQYF
CDR3 DNA: TGTGCCAGCAGTGAGTTTAAGACCCAGTACTTC

V gene: TRBV18
J gene: TRBJ2-7
clone size: .
CDR3 length: 15
D gene: .
CDR3 protein: CASSAGAGLNYEQYF
CDR3 DNA: TGTGCCAGCTCCGCCGGGGCGGGACTTAACTACGAGCAGTACTTC

V gene: TRBV7-3
J gene: TRBJ2-4
clone size: .
CDR3 length: 12
D gene: .
CDR3 protein: CASSSVGRSVYF
CDR3 DNA: TGTGCCAGCAGCTCCGTGGGGAGGTCCGTATACTTC

V gene: TRBV6-5
J gene: TRBJ2-1
clone size: .
CDR3 length: 16
D gene: TRBD1
CDR3 protein: CASSYMGTGGYNEQFF
CDR3 DNA: TGTGCCAGCAGTTACATGGGGACAGGGGGCTACAATGAGCAGTTCTTC

V gene: TRBV28
J gene: TRBJ1-2
clone size: .
CDR3 length: 15
D gene: TRBD1
CDR3 protein: CASSLVTGGDYGYTF
CDR3 DNA: TGTGCCAGCAGTTTAGTAACAGGGGGAGACTATGGCTACACCTTC

V gene: TRBV6-1
J gene: TRBJ2-4
clone size: .
CDR3 length: 13
D gene: .
CDR3 protein: CASSEIGGNIQYF
CDR3 DNA: TGTGCCAGCAGTGAAATCGGGGGAAACATTCAGTACTTC

V gene: TRBV5-4
J gene: TRBJ1-2
clone size: .
CDR3 length: 13
D gene: .
CDR3 protein: CASSLGADYGYTF
CDR3 DNA: TGTGCCAGCAGCTTAGGGGCTGACTATGGCTACACCTTC

V gene: TRBV9
J gene: TRBJ2-7
clone size: .
CDR3 length: 15
D gene: .
CDR3 protein: CASSVGSGHLYEQYF
CDR3 DNA: TGTGCCAGCAGCGTCGGTTCGGGACACCTCTACGAGCAGTACTTC

V gene: TRBV5-4
J gene: TRBJ1-1
clone size: .
CDR3 length: 15
D gene: TRBD1
CDR3 protein: CASSRDRARMSEAFF
CDR3 DNA: TGTGCCAGCAGCCGGGACAGGGCGAGGATGTCTGAAGCTTTCTTT

V gene: TRBV6-5
J gene: TRBJ1-3
clone size: .
CDR3 length: 15
D gene: .
CDR3 protein: CASSPDRSSGNTIYF
CDR3 DNA: TGTGCCAGCAGTCCCGACAGGTCTTCTGGAAACACCATATATTTT

V gene: TRBV6-1
J gene: TRBJ1-2
clone size: once
CDR3 length: 14
D gene: .
CDR3 protein: CASSETAFNYGYTF
CDR3 DNA: TGTGCCAGCAGTGAAACTGCGTTTAACTATGGCTACACCTTC

V gene: TRBV11-2
J gene: TRBJ2-2
clone size: .
CDR3 length: 15
D gene: .
CDR3 protein: CASSLAGKVTGELFF
CDR3 DNA: TGTGCCAGCAGCTTAGCGGGGAAGGTGACCGGGGAGCTGTTTTTT

V gene: TRBV30
J gene: TRBJ1-1
clone size: few
CDR3 length: 13
D gene: .
CDR3 protein: CAWSPGRATEAFF
CDR3 DNA: TGTGCCTGGAGCCCAGGGAGGGCAACTGAAGCTTTCTTT

V gene: TRBV5-5
J gene: TRBJ2-7
clone size: .
CDR3 length: 14
D gene: .
CDR3 protein: CASSSSQGWLEQYF
CDR3 DNA: TGTGCCAGCAGCTCGAGTCAGGGGTGGCTCGAGCAGTACTTC

V gene: TRBV6-5
J gene: TRBJ1-1
clone size: .
CDR3 length: 14
D gene: .
CDR3 protein: CASSYSGAGFEAFF
CDR3 DNA: TGTGCCAGCAGTTACTCAGGGGCCGGTTTTGAAGCTTTCTTT

V gene: TRBV5-3
J gene: TRBJ2-7
clone size: .
CDR3 length: 17
D gene: .
CDR3 protein: CARSLSSARQISYEQYF
CDR3 DNA: TGTGCCAGAAGCCTCTCGTCGGCCCGACAGATCTCCTACGAGCAGTACTTC

V gene: TRBV19
J gene: TRBJ2-7
clone size: .
CDR3 length: 14
D gene: TRBD1
CDR3 protein: CASSIGDRVVEQYF
CDR3 DNA: TGTGCCAGTAGTATCGGGGACAGGGTGGTCGAGCAGTACTTC

V gene: TRBV27
J gene: TRBJ2-3
clone size: .
CDR3 length: 13
D gene: .
CDR3 protein: CASSPLSTDTQYF
CDR3 DNA: TGTGCCAGCAGTCCTCTTAGCACAGATACGCAGTATTTT